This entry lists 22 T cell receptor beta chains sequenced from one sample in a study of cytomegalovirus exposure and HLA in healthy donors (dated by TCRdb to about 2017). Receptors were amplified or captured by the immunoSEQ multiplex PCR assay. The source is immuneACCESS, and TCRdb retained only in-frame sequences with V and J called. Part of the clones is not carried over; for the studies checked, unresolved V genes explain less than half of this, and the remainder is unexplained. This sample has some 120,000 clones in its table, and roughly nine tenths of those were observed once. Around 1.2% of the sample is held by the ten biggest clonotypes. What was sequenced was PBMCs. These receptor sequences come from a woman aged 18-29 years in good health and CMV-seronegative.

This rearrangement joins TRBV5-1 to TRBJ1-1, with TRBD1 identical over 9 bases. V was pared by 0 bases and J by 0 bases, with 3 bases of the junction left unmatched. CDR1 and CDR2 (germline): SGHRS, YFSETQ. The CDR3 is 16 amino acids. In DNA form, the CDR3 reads TGCGCCAGCAGCTTGGAAACAGGGGGCCTGAACACTGAAGCTTTCTTT. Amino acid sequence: CASSLETGGLNTEAFF. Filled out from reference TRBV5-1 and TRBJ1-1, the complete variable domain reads KAGVTQTPRYLIKTRGQQVTLSCSPISGHRSVSWYQQTPGQGLQFLFEYFSETQRNKGNFPGRFSGRQFSNSRSEMNVSTLELGDSALYLCASSLETGGLNTEAFFGQGTRLTVV.

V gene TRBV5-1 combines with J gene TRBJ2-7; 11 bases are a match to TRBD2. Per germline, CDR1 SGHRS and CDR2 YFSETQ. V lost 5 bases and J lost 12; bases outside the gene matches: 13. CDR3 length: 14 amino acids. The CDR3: CASRLRTSGPPWYF. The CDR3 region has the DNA TGCGCCAGCAGACTCCGGACTAGCGGGCCACCTTGGTACTTC.

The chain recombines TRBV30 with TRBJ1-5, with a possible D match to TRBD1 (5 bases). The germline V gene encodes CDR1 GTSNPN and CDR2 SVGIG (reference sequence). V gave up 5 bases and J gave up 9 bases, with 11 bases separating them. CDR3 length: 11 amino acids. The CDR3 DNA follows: TGTGCCTGGGACGCCGGGGGGCCCCAGCATTTT. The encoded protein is CAWDAGGPQHF.

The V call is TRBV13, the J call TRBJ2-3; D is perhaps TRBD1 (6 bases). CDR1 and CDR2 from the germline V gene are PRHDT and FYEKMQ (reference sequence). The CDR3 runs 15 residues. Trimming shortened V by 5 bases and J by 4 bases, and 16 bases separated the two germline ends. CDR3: CASSGGPLRADTQYF. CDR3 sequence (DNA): TGTGCCAGCAGCGGGGGCCCTCTCAGGGCAGATACGCAGTATTTT.

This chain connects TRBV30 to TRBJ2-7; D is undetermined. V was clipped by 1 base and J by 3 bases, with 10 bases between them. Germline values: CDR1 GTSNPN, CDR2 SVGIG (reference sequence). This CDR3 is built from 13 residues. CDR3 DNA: TGTGCCTGGAGTGCAACAAAAAACTACGAGCAGTACTTC. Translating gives CAWSATKNYEQYF.

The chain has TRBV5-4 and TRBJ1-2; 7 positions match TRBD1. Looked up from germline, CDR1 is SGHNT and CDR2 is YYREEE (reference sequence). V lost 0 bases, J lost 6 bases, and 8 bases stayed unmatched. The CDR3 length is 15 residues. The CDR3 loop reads CASSLGTGVENGYTF. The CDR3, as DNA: TGTGCCAGCAGCTTGGGTACAGGGGTAGAGAATGGCTACACCTTC.

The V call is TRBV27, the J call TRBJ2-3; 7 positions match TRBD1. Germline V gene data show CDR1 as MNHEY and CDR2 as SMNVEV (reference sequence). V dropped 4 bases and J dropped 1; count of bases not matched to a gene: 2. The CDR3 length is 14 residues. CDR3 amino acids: CASSYRGRTDTQYF. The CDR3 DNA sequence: TGTGCCAGCAGTTACAGGGGCCGCACAGATACGCAGTATTTT.

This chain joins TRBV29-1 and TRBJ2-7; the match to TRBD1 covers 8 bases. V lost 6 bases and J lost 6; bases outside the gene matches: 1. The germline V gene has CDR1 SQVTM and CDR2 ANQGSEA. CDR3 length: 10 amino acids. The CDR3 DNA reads TGCAGCGTGACAGGGGCCGAGCAGTACTTC. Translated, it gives CSVTGAEQYF.

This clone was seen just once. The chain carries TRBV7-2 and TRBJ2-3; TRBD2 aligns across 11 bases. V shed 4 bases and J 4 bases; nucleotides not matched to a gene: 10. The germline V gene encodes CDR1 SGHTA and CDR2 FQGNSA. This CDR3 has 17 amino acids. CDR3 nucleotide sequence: TGTGCCAGCAGCTCAACACGACTAGCGGGGTTGTCAGATACGCAGTATTTT. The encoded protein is CASSSTRLAGLSDTQYF. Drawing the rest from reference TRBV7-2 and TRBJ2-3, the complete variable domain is GAGVSQSPSNKVTEKGKDVELRCDPISGHTALYWYRQSLGQGLEFLIYFQGNSAPDKSGLPSDRFSAERTGGSVSTLTIQRTQQEDSAVYLCASSSTRLAGLSDTQYFGPGTRLTVL.

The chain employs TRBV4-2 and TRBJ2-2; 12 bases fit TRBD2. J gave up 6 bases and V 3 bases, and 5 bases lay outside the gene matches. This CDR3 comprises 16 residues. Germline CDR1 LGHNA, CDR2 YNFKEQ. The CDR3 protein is CASSQTSGSWSGELFF. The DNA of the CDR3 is TGTGCCAGCAGCCAGACTAGCGGGAGTTGGTCCGGGGAGCTGTTTTTT.

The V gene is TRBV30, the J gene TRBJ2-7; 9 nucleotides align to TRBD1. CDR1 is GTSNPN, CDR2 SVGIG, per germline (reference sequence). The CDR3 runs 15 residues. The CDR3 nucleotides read TGTGCCTGGAGTGTAGATGGGACAGGGTCCTGCGAGCAGTACGTC. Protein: CAWSVDGTGSCEQYV.

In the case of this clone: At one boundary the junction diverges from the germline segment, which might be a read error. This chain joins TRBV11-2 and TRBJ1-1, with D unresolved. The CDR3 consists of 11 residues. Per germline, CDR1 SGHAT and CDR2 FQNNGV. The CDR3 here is CASSLANSLLF. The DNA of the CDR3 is TGTGCCAGCAGCTTAGCCAACAGCCTCCTCTTT.

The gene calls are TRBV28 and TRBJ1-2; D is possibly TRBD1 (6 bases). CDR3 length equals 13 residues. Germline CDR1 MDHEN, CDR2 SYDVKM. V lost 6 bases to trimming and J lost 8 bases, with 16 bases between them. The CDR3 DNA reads TGTGCCAGCAGCACCGGGACACGTCTAGGCTACACCTTC. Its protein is CASSTGTRLGYTF.

The CDR3 sequence: CASIPPQISGTDTQYF. CDR3 DNA sequence: TGTGCCAGCATCCCCCCGCAAATATCGGGCACAGATACGCAGTATTTT. This chain uses TRBV2 with TRBJ2-3, with no clear D. Germline lookup yields CDR1 SNHLY and CDR2 FYNNEI. With 7 bases removed from V and 1 base from J, the gap between germline ends came to 18 bases. CDR3 size: 16 residues. The full variable domain, rest sourced from reference TRBV2 and TRBJ2-3, is EPEVTQTPSHQVTQMGQEVILRCVPISNHLYFYWYRQILGQKVEFLVSFYNNEISEKSEIFDDQFSVERPDGSNFTLKIRSTKLEDSAMYFCASIPPQISGTDTQYFGPGTRLTVL.

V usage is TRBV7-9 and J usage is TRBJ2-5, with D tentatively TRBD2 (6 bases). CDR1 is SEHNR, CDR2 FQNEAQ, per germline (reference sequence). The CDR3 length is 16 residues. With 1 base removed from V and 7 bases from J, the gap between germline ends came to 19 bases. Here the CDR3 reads CASSLGSGTRDGTQYF. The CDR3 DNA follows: TGTGCCAGCAGCTTAGGATCCGGGACTCGGGACGGGACCCAGTACTTC.

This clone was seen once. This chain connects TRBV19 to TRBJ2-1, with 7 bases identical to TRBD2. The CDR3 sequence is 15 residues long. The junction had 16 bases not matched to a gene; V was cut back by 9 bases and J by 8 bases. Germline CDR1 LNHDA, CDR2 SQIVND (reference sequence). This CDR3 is CARKPGLTLGDEQFF. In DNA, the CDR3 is TGTGCCAGAAAACCGGGACTAACGTTAGGCGATGAGCAGTTCTTC. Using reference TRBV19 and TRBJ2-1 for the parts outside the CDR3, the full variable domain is DGGITQSPKYLFRKEGQNVTLSCEQNLNHDAMYWYRQDPGQGLRLIYYSQIVNDFQKGDIAEGYSVSREKKESFPLTVTSAQKNPTAFYLCARKPGLTLGDEQFFGPGTRLTVL.

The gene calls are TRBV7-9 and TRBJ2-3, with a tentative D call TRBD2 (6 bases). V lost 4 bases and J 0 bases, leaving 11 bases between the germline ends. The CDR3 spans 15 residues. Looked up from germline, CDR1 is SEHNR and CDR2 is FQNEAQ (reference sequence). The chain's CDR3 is CASSSRDSSTDTQYF. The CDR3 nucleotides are TGTGCCAGCAGCTCCCGGGACTCAAGCACAGATACGCAGTATTTT. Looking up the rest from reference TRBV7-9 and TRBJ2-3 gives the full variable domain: DTGVSQNPRHKITKRGQNVTFRCDPISEHNRLYWYRQTLGQGPEFLTYFQNEAQLEKSRLLSDRFSAERPKGSFSTLEIQRTEQGDSAMYLCASSSRDSSTDTQYFGPGTRLTVL.

CDR3 nucleotides: TGTGCCAGCAGCGATAACAGGGGGGGCAATGAGCAGTTCTTC. Residues: CASSDNRGGNEQFF. The chain has TRBV11-2 and TRBJ2-1; D might be TRBD1 (8 bases). V lost 5 bases, J lost 6 bases, and 14 bases lay in between. CDR1 is SGHAT, CDR2 FQNNGV, per germline. The CDR3 totals 14 residues.

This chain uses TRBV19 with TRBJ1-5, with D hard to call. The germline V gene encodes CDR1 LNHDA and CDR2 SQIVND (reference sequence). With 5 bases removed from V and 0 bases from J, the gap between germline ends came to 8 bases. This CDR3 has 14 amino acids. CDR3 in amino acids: CASSPRYSNQPQHF. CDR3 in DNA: TGTGCCAGTAGTCCCAGGTATAGCAATCAGCCCCAGCATTTT.

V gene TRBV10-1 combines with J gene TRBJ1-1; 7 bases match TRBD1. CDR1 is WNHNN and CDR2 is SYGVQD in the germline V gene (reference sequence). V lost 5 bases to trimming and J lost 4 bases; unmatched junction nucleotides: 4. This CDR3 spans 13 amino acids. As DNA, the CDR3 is TGCGCCAGCAGTAAACAGGGGAGCACTGAAGCTTTCTTT. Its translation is CASSKQGSTEAFF.

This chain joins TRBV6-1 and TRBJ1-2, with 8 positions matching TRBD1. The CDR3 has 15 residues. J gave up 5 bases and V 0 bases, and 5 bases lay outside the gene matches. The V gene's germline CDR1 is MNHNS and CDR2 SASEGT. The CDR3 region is CASSEAGTGPYGYTF. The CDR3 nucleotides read TGTGCCAGCAGTGAAGCCGGGACAGGCCCTTATGGCTACACCTTC.

CDR3 protein: CASLLEVTQYF. CDR3 nucleotide sequence: TGTGCCTCCCTTCTGGAGGTTACGCAGTATTTT. V usage is TRBV30 and J usage is TRBJ2-3; TRBD2 is a possible D gene (5 bases). The CDR3 runs to 11 residues. V lost 7 bases to trimming and J lost 8 bases, with 13 bases between them. Germline CDR1 is GTSNPN and CDR2 is SVGIG (reference sequence).